The 2 T cell receptor beta chains below all came from one sample that was sequenced in a study of blood T cell repertoires in COVID-19. Repertoires were generated with immunoSEQ multiplex PCR, while TCRdb's copy carries only in-frame clones and drops some. The table records 250,000 to 350,000 clones, roughly 90% of them present only once. Sequencing input: peripheral blood. The receptors derive from a woman aged 45 to 65 with active or convalescent COVID-19.

This clone was counted only a few times. This chain links TRBV2 with TRBJ2-7, with TRBD1 matching over 8 bases. The length of the CDR3 is 13 residues. Germline CDR1 and CDR2: SNHLY and FYNNEI. Losses at the gene ends were 6 bases for V and 4 bases for J; bases not matched to a gene: 5. The CDR3 DNA follows: TGTGCCAGCAGCCTCAGGGGGCAGTACGAGCAGTACTTC. Residues: CASSLRGQYEQYF.

V and J are TRBV12-3 or TRBV12-4 and TRBJ2-7; 7 nucleotides agree with TRBD1. CDR3 size: 13 residues. V dropped 6 bases and J dropped 3; count of bases not matched to a gene: 5. The CDR3 sequence: CASSRGQIYEQYF. DNA for the CDR3: TGTGCCAGCAGCAGGGGACAGATCTACGAGCAGTACTTC.